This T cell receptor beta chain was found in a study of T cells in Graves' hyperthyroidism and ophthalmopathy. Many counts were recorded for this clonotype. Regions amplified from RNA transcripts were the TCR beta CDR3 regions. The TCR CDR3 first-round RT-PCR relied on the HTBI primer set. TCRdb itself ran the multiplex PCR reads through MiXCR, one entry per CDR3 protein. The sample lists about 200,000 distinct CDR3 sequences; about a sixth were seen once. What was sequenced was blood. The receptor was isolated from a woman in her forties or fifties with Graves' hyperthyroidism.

This chain's CDR3 is CASQQDTEAFF. CDR3 nucleotide sequence: TGTGCCAGCCAACAGGACACTGAAGCTTTCTTT. The chain joins TRBV2 to TRBJ1-1; TRBD1 is a possible D gene (5 bases). Looked up from germline, CDR1 is SNHLY and CDR2 is FYNNEI. There are 11 residues in the CDR3. V was trimmed by 8 bases and J by 3 bases, leaving 7 bases between them.